This T cell receptor (beta chain) was sequenced during a study of T-cell memory formation after mild COVID-19. CDR1 is SGHRS, CDR2 YFSETQ, per germline. With V trimmed by 3 bases and J by 10 bases, 6 bases remained unmatched. The CDR3 has 14 amino acids. The 5'RACE method, run with constant-segment primers, produced TCR alpha and TCR beta cDNA libraries (carrying sample barcodes and UMIs). TCRdb re-called the 5' RACE reads through MiXCR, storing one row per CDR3 protein. This sample carries approximately 300,000 distinct CDR3 sequences, approximately 15% of them seen once, and the ten largest clones take about a fifth. This clonotype came up a few times.

The chain has TRBV5-1 and TRBJ1-4; 10 bases line up with TRBD1. The TCR originated in a man aged 18 to 35 who had mild COVID-19 (a few samples of this study predate the infection). Cell type and time point are not known. Material for sequencing was PBMCs or a T cell subset sorted from them (not recorded which). CDR3 residues: CASSSDRGSRKLFF. The CDR3, as DNA: TGCGCCAGCAGCTCGGACAGGGGGAGTAGAAAACTGTTTTTT.